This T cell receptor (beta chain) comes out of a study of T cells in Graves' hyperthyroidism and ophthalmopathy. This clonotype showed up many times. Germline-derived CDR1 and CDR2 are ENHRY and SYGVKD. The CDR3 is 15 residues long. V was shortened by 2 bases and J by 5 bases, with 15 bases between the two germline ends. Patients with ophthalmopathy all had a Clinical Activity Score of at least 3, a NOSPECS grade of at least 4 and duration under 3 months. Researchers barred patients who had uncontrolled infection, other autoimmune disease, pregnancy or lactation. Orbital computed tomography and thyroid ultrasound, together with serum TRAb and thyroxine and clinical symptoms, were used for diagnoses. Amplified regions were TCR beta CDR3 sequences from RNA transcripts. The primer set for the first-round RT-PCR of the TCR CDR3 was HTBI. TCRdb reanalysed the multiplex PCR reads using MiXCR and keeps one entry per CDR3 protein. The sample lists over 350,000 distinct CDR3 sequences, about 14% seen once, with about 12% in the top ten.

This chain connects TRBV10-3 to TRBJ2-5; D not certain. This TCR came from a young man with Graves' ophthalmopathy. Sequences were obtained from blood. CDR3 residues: CAISETYDSQETQYF. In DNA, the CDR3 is TGTGCCATCAGTGAGACTTACGACTCGCAGGAGACCCAGTACTTC.